This entry lists 12 T cell receptor beta chains sequenced from one sample in a study of blood T cell repertoires in COVID-19. Clones were read by immunoSEQ multiplex PCR, and TCRdb kept only the in-frame ones, dropping some. The sample includes around 240,000 clones, approximately 83% of them seen just once. Sequenced sample: PBMCs or T cells enriched from blood (not recorded which). All receptors derive from a woman between 50 and 59 years old who had recovered from COVID-19.

The rearrangement joins TRBV15 to TRBJ1-4; D unclear. CDR3 size: 15 residues. Germline CDR1 and CDR2: LNHNV and YYDKDF (reference sequence). Trimming took 5 bases from V and 1 from J, leaving 11 bases between them. CDR3: CATSSDGRTNEKLFF. CDR3 DNA sequence: TGTGCCACCAGCTCCGATGGGAGAACTAATGAAAAACTGTTTTTT.

This clone was seen a few times. The genes are TRBV25-1 and TRBJ2-2, with 9 positions matching TRBD1. This CDR3 spans 15 amino acids. V trimming: 4 bases; J trimming: 2 bases; junction bases outside the gene matches: 2. Germline CDR1 and CDR2: MGHDK and SYGVNS. The CDR3 is CASSVTGGNTGELFF. CDR3 nucleotides: TGTGCCAGCAGTGTGACAGGGGGAAACACCGGGGAGCTGTTTTTT.

DNA of the CDR3: TGTGCCAGCAGCTTAGCTGGGAGTGAGACCCAGTACTTC. Residues: CASSLAGSETQYF. The chain carries TRBV11-2 and TRBJ2-5, with D tentatively TRBD2 (5 bases). V lost 1 base, J lost 5 bases, and 8 bases lay in between. There are 13 residues in the CDR3. Germline loops: CDR1 SGHAT, CDR2 FQNNGV.

This clone was detected only a few times. V and J are TRBV2 and TRBJ2-7; 8 bases agree with TRBD1. Trimming at V came to 11 bases and at J to 1 base, leaving 7 bases not matched to a gene. CDR1 is SNHLY and CDR2 is FYNNEI in the germline V gene. This CDR3 contains 13 residues. The CDR3 sequence: CAGRTGRSYEQYF. The DNA of the CDR3 is TGTGCCGGGAGGACAGGGAGGTCCTACGAGCAGTACTTC.

The chain's CDR3 is CASVGELNEQFF. The CDR3 DNA reads TGCGCCAGCGTTGGGGAGCTCAATGAGCAGTTCTTC. V gene TRBV5-1 combines with J gene TRBJ2-1; a possible D gene is TRBD2 (5 bases). Trimming took 7 bases from V and 6 from J, leaving 11 bases between them. This CDR3 comprises 12 residues. The V gene's germline CDR1 is SGHRS and CDR2 YFSETQ. Complete variable domain (other parts from reference TRBV5-1 and TRBJ2-1): KAGVTQTPRYLIKTRGQQVTLSCSPISGHRSVSWYQQTPGQGLQFLFEYFSETQRNKGNFPGRFSGRQFSNSRSEMNVSTLELGDSALYLCASVGELNEQFFGPGTRLTVL.

The rearrangement links TRBV30 to TRBJ1-5, with D unresolved. The CDR3 is 17 residues long. Between the trimmed V and J ends, which lost 2 bases and 3 bases, there was a span of 20 bases. Looked up from germline, CDR1 is GTSNPN and CDR2 is SVGIG (reference sequence). CDR3 sequence reads: CAWSKPLSSPINQPQHF. CDR3 sequence (DNA): TGTGCCTGGAGTAAGCCTCTCTCAAGCCCGATCAATCAGCCCCAGCATTTT. Full variable domain (missing parts from reference TRBV30 and TRBJ1-5): SQTIHQWPATLVQPVGSPLSLECTVEGTSNPNLYWYRQAAGRGLQLLFYSVGIGQISSEVPQNLSASRPQDRQFILSSKKLLLSDSGFYLCAWSKPLSSPINQPQHFGDGTRLSIL.

The gene calls are TRBV19 and TRBJ2-2, with D uncertain. CDR1 LNHDA and CDR2 SQIVND come from the germline V gene (reference sequence). Trimming took 5 bases from V and 6 from J, leaving 16 bases between them. The CDR3 loop spans 15 amino acids. The CDR3 protein is CASSPPLSVPGELFF. The CDR3 DNA reads TGTGCCAGTAGTCCCCCCCTCTCAGTCCCCGGGGAGCTGTTTTTT.

V and J are TRBV6-5 and TRBJ1-2; D remains unclear. V was cut by 4 bases and J by 4 bases, with 13 bases left in between. Germline assignment: CDR1 MNHEY and CDR2 SVGAGI. The CDR3 spans 14 residues. CDR3 sequence: CASSSTREAYGYTF. The CDR3 DNA reads as TGTGCCAGCAGTTCCACAAGGGAGGCCTATGGCTACACCTTC.

The chain links TRBV7-9 to TRBJ2-1; 9 nucleotides line up with TRBD1. CDR1 is SEHNR, CDR2 FQNEAQ, per germline (reference sequence). The CDR3 runs to 18 residues. Trimming cost V 4 bases and J 7 bases; bases outside gene matches: 17. The CDR3 loop is CASSSSRGTGIFGNEQFF. In nucleotides, the CDR3 is TGTGCCAGCAGCTCCTCTCGGGGGACAGGGATTTTTGGGAATGAGCAGTTCTTC.

This rearrangement joins TRBV19 to TRBJ1-1; 8 bases line up with TRBD1. From germline, CDR1 is LNHDA and CDR2 SQIVND (reference sequence). This CDR3 region has 15 residues. Unmatched junction bases numbered 3, after V lost 3 bases and J lost 0 bases. CDR3 region: CASSIPGQVNTEAFF. CDR3 bases: TGTGCCAGTAGTATTCCGGGACAGGTGAACACTGAAGCTTTCTTT.

CDR3 region: CASSVGTGSGTEAFF. DNA of the CDR3: TGTGCCAGCAGCGTAGGGACAGGGAGTGGAACTGAAGCTTTCTTT. This chain connects TRBV9 to TRBJ1-1; 8 bases fit TRBD1. Germline V gene lookup returns CDR1 SGDLS and CDR2 YYNGEE. V was pared by 0 bases and J by 5 bases, with 6 bases of the junction left unmatched. The length of the CDR3 is 15 residues. Full variable domain (missing parts from reference TRBV9 and TRBJ1-1): DSGVTQTPKHLITATGQRVTLRCSPRSGDLSVYWYQQSLDQGLQFLIQYYNGEERAKGNILERFSAQQFPDLHSELNLSSLELGDSALYFCASSVGTGSGTEAFFGQGTRLTVV.

V gene TRBV27 combines with J gene TRBJ1-1; D gene ambiguous. The CDR3 consists of 13 residues. Germline-derived CDR1 and CDR2 are MNHEY and SMNVEV (reference sequence). V was clipped by 5 bases and J by 7 bases, with 14 bases between them. The CDR3 DNA sequence: TGTGCCAGCAGTAAGGCAGGCTACGGTGAAGCTTTCTTT. Amino acids: CASSKAGYGEAFF.